Detailed here is one T cell receptor (beta chain). The antigen remains unidentified. This specimen comes from a study of regulatory T cells in long-lasting Graves disease. On the study more broadly: Persistence in Graves' disease denoted antithyroid drug use beyond 5 years alongside positive TSH receptor antibodies. The study's findings and limits: A reduction in accuracy may have resulted from the small sample size. Patients with persistent disease shared 2,741 public clonotypes, outpacing the approximately 950 shared by new patients.

This CDR3 is built from 13 residues. Per germline, CDR1 SQVTM and CDR2 ANQGSEA. Trimming took off 5 bases at V and 7 bases at J, with 18 bases between the two ends. Time point of the sample: persistent/refractory GD, antithyroid drugs over 5 years with positive TRAb. The authors made the TCR library using RNA they extracted from PBMCs. Researchers made TCR beta libraries by using iRepertoire HTBI primers and running Arm-PCR on CDR3 regions. TCRdb reanalysed the multiplex PCR reads using MiXCR and keeps one entry per CDR3 protein. The sample has approximately 400,000 distinct CDR3 sequences, about a fifth seen once.

This TCR came from a female donor with Graves disease. This sequence joins TRBV29-1 and TRBJ2-7; tentative D call: TRBD2 (6 bases). Sequencing used peripheral blood mononuclear cells (PBMCs), obtained when the disease was refractory, from a patient treated with antithyroid drugs. The CDR3 reads CSVKVGGMGEQYF. The CDR3 nucleotides read TGCAGCGTTAAGGTGGGGGGAATGGGGGAGCAGTACTTC.